The clone carrying this T cell receptor (beta chain) was recorded at least ten times. Through MiXCR, TCRdb re-clonotyped the PCR reads. The sample records more than 8,500 clones, roughly 11% being singletons. This sample was taken from a study of metastatic and nonmetastatic thyroid tumors. Study in general: Malignant and benign thyroid patients had repertoires compared in peripheral blood and tumor or nodule tissue.

V was clipped by 6 bases and J by 1 base; unmatched bases: 2. The length of the CDR3 is 14 residues. Germline CDR1 reads SGHNT; CDR2 reads YYREEE (reference sequence). Not a single patient had been given any form of treatment at any point before undergoing thyroid surgery. The sample consisted of tumor tissue. The source is a female donor with papillary thyroid cancer or a benign thyroid nodule (not recorded which). Some clones in this sample may be carry-over from other donors' samples. The chain couples TRBV5-4 to TRBJ2-1; 9 positions match TRBD1. The CDR3 is CASNGQGSYNEQFF. The CDR3, as DNA: TGTGCCAGCAACGGACAGGGGTCCTACAATGAGCAGTTCTTC. Together with reference TRBV5-4 and TRBJ2-1, the CDR3 gives the full variable domain: ETGVTQSPTHLIKTRGQQVTLRCSSQSGHNTVSWYQQALGQGPQFIFQYYREEENGRGNFPPRFSGLQFPNYSSELNVNALELDDSALYLCASNGQGSYNEQFFGPGTRLTVL.